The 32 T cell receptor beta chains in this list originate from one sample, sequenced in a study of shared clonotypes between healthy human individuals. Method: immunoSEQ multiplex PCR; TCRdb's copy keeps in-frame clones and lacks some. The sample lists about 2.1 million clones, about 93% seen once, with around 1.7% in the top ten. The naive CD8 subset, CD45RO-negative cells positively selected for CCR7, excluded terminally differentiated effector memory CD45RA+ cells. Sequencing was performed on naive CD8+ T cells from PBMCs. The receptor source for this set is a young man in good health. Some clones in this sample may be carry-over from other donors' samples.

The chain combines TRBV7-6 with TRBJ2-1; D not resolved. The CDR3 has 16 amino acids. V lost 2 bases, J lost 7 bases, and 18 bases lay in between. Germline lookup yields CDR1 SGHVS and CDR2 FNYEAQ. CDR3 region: CASSLTRWASGNEQFF. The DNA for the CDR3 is TGTGCCAGCAGCTTAACACGTTGGGCGTCGGGTAATGAGCAGTTCTTC.

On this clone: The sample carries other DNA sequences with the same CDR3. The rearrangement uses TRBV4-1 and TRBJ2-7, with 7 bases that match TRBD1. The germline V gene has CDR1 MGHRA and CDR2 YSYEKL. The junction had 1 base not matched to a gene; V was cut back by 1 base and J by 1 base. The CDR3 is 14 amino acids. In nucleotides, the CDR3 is TGCGCCAGCAGCCAAGGGGACAGATCCTACGAGCAGTACTTC. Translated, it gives CASSQGDRSYEQYF.

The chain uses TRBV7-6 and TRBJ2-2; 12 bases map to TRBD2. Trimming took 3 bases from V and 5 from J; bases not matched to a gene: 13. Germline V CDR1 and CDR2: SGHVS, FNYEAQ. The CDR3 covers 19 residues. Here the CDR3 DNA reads TGTGCCAGCAGCTTTTCGAGGACTAGCGGGATCACCGGGACCGGGGAGCTGTTTTTT. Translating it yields CASSFSRTSGITGTGELFF.

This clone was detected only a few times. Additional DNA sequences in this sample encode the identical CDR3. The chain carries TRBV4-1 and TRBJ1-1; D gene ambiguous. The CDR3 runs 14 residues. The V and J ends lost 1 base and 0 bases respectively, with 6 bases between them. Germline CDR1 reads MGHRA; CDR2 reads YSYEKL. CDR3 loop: CASSQGTLNTEAFF. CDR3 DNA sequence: TGCGCCAGCAGCCAAGGGACCTTGAACACTGAAGCTTTCTTT.

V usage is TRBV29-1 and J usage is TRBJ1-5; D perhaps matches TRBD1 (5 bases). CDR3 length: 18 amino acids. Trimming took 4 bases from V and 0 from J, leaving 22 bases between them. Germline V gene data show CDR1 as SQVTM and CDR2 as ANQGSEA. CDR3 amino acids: CSVGGLRKGQDSNQPQHF. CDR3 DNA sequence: TGCAGCGTTGGGGGCTTACGGAAGGGGCAGGATAGCAATCAGCCCCAGCATTTT.

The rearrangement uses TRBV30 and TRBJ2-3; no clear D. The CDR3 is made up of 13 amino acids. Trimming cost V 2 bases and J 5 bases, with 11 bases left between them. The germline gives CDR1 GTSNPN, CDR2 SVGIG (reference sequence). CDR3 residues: CAWSFYSLDTQYF. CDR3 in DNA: TGTGCCTGGAGTTTTTACAGTTTAGATACGCAGTATTTT.

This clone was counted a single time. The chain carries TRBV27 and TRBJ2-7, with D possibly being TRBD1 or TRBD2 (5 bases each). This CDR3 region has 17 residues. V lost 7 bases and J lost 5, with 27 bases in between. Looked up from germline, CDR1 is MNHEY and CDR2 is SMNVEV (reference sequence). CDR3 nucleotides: TGTGCCAGCATCCCCACGGTGGGACGGCTCTCATCGGACGAGCAGTACTTC. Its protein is CASIPTVGRLSSDEQYF.

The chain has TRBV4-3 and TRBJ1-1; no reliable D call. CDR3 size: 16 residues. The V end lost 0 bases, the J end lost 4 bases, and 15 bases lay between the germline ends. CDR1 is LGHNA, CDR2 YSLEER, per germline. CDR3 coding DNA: TGCGCCAGCAGCCAAGATAGCCGGCCAAGGGTCACTGAAGCTTTCTTT. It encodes CASSQDSRPRVTEAFF.

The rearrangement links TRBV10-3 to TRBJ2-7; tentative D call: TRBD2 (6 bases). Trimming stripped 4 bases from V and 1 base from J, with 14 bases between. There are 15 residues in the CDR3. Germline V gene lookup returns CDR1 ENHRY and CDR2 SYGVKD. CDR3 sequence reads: CAISGTGLLSYEQYF. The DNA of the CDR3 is TGTGCCATCAGTGGAACGGGACTGCTATCCTACGAGCAGTACTTC.

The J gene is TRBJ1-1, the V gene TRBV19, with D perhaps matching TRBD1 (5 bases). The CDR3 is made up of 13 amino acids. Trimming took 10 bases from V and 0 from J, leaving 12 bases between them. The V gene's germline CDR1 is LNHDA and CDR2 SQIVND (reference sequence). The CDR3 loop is CATRTSMNTEAFF. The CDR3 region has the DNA TGTGCCACTCGGACATCCATGAACACTGAAGCTTTCTTT. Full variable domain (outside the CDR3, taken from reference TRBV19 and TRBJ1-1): DGGITQSPKYLFRKEGQNVTLSCEQNLNHDAMYWYRQDPGQGLRLIYYSQIVNDFQKGDIAEGYSVSREKKESFPLTVTSAQKNPTAFYLCATRTSMNTEAFFGQGTRLTVV.

In nucleotides, the CDR3 is TGCGCCAGCAGTGAACACAGTATGACCAATCAGCCCCAGCATTTT. Translating gives CASSEHSMTNQPQHF. This sequence joins TRBV10-2 and TRBJ1-5; no definite D call. Germline V CDR1 and CDR2: WSHSY, SAAADI. This CDR3 spans 15 amino acids. Trimming left V 3 bases short and J 3 bases short, with 12 bases between.

The CDR3 nucleotides are TGTGCCAGCAGTCGGACGGCGGCCTACGAGCAGTACTTC. Residues: CASSRTAAYEQYF. The genes are TRBV7-8 and TRBJ2-7; D gene unclear. V was shortened by 6 bases and J by 2 bases, with 11 bases between the two germline ends. The CDR3 has 13 residues. Germline-derived CDR1 and CDR2 are SGHVS and FQNEAQ.

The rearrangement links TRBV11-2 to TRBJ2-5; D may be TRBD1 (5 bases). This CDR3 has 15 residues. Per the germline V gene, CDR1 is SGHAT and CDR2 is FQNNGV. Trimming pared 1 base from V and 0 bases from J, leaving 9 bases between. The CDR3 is CASSLVGDNQETQYF. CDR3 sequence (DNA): TGTGCCAGCAGCTTAGTAGGGGATAACCAAGAGACCCAGTACTTC.

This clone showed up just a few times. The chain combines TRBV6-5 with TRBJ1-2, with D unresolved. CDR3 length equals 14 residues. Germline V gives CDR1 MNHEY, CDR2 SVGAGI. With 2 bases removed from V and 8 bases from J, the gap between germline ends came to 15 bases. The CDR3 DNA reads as TGTGCCAGCAGTTACAGGGAGGGTGCCAGCGGCTACACCTTC. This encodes CASSYREGASGYTF.

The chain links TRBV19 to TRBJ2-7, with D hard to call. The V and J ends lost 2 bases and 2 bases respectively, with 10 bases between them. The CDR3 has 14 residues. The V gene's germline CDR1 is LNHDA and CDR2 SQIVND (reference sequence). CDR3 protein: CASSINPGPYEQYF. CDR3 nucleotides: TGTGCCAGTAGTATAAATCCGGGTCCCTACGAGCAGTACTTC.

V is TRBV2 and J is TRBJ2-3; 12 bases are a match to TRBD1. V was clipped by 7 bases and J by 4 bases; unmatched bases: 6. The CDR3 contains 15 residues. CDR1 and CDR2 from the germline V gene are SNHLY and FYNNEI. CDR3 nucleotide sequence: TGTGCCAGCATAACCGGGACAGGGGGCTCAGATACGCAGTATTTT. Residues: CASITGTGGSDTQYF.

CDR3 loop: CASSSRGVYGYTF. The CDR3 DNA is TGTGCCAGCAGCTCCAGAGGCGTCTATGGCTACACCTTC. V gene TRBV14 combines with J gene TRBJ1-2, with D hard to call. The CDR3 contains 13 residues. Germline CDR1 and CDR2: SGHDN and FVKESK. V was shortened by 5 bases and J by 4 bases, with 11 bases between the two germline ends.

This CDR3 reads CASSHLSLMRTYEQYF. The CDR3 nucleotides read TGTGCCAGCAGCCACCTGAGCCTCATGAGAACCTACGAGCAGTACTTC. This chain connects TRBV7-9 to TRBJ2-7; D uncertain. V was pared by 5 bases and J by 2 bases, with 19 bases between. Germline-derived CDR1 and CDR2 are SEHNR and FQNEAQ (reference sequence). The CDR3 consists of 16 residues.

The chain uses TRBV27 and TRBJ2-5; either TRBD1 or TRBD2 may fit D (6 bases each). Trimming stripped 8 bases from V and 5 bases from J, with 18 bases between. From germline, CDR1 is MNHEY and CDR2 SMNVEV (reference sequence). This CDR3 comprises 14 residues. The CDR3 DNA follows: TGTGCCAGCGGGGAAGGGGGGCCCAGGGAGACCCAGTACTTC. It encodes CASGEGGPRETQYF.

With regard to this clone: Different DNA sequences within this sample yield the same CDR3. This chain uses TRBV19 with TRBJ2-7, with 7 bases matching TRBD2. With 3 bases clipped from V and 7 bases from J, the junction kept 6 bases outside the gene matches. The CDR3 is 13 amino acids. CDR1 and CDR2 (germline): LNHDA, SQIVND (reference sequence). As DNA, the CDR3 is TGTGCCAGTAGTATTGGCGGGAGTTATGAGCAGTACTTC. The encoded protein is CASSIGGSYEQYF.

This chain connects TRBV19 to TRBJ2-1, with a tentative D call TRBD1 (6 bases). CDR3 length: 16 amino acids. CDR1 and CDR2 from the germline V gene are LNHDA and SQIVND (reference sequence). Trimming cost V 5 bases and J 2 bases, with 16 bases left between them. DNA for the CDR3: TGTGCCAGTAGTCCATCAAACAGGGACCCCTACAATGAGCAGTTCTTC. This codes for CASSPSNRDPYNEQFF.

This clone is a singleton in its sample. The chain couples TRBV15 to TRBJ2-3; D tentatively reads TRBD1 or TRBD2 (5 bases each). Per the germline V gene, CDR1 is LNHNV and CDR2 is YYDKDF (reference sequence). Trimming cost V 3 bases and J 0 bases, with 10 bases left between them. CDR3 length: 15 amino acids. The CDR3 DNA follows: TGTGCCACCAGCAGTCCGTGGGGGAGCACAGATACGCAGTATTTT. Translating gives CATSSPWGSTDTQYF. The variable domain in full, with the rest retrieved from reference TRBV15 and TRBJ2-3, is DAMVIQNPRYQVTQFGKPVTLSCSQTLNHNVMYWYQQKSSQAPKLLFHYYDKDFNNEADTPDNFQSRRPNTSFCFLDIRSPGLGDTAMYLCATSSPWGSTDTQYFGPGTRLTVL.

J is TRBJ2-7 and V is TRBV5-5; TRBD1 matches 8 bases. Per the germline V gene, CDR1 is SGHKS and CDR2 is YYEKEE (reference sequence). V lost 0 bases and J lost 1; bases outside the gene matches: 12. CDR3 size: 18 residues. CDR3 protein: CASSLDTPDRVGSYEQYF. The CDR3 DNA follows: TGTGCCAGCAGCTTGGACACCCCGGACAGGGTTGGATCCTACGAGCAGTACTTC. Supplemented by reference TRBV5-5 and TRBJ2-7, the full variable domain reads DAGVTQSPTHLIKTRGQQVTLRCSPISGHKSVSWYQQVLGQGPQFIFQYYEKEERGRGNFPDRFSARQFPNYSSELNVNALLLGDSALYLCASSLDTPDRVGSYEQYFGPGTRLTVT.

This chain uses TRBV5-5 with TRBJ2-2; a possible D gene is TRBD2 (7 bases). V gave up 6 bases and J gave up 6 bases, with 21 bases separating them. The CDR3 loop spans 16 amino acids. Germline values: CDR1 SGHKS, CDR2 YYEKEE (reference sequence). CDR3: CASTSFGGEGAGELFF. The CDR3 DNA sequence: TGTGCCAGCACCTCTTTCGGAGGGGAGGGGGCCGGGGAGCTGTTTTTT.

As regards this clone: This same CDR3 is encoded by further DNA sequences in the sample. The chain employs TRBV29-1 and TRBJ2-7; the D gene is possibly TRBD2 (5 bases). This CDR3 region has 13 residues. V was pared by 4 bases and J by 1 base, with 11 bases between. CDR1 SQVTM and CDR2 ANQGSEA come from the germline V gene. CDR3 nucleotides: TGCAGCGTTGCGGGTGGGAGATCCTACGAGCAGTACTTC. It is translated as CSVAGGRSYEQYF.

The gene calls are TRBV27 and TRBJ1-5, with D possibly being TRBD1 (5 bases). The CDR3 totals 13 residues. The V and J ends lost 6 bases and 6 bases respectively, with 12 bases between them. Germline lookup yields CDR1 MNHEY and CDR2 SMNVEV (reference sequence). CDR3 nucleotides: TGTGCCAGCAGGCCGGGGGGGAGTCAGCCCCAGCATTTT. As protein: CASRPGGSQPQHF.

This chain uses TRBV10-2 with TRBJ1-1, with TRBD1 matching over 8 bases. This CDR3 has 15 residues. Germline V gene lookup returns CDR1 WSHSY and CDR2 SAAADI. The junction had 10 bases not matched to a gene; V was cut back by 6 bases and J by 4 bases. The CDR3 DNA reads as TGCGCCAGCAGCAAAACGGACAGGGCGAGCACTGAAGCTTTCTTT. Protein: CASSKTDRASTEAFF.

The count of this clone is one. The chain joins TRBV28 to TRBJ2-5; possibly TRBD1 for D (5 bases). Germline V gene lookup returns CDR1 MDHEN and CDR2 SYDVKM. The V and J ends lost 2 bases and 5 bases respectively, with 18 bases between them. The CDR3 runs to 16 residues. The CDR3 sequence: CASSLELGAGRETQYF. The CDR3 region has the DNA TGTGCCAGCAGTTTAGAGTTGGGTGCAGGGCGGGAGACCCAGTACTTC.

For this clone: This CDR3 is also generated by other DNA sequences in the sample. The DNA for the CDR3 is TGTGCCAGCAGTTTAAGGTCGGGTTACGAGCAGTACTTC. Its protein product is CASSLRSGYEQYF. V and J are TRBV27 and TRBJ2-7; no clear D. CDR3 length: 13 amino acids. CDR1 is MNHEY, CDR2 SMNVEV, per germline (reference sequence). V dropped 2 bases and J dropped 4 bases, with 9 bases sitting between them.

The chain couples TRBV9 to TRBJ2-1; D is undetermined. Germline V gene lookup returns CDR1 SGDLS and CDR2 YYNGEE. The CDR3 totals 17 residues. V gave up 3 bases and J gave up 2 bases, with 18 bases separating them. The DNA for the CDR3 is TGTGCCAGCAGCGCGGGTCTAGGCTCTACTACCTACAATGAGCAGTTCTTC. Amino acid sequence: CASSAGLGSTTYNEQFF.

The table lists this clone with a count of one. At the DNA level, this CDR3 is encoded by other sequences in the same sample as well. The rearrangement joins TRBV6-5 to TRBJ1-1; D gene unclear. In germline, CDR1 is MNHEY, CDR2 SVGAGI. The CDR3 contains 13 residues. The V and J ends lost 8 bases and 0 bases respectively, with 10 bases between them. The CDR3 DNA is TGTGCCAGCCGCCCGGGGATGAACACTGAAGCTTTCTTT. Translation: CASRPGMNTEAFF.

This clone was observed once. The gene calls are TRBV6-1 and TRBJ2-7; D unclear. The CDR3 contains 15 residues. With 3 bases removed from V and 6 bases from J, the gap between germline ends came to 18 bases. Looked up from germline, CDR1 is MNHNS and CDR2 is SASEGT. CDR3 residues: CASSESDLNNPEQYF. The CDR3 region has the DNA TGTGCCAGCAGTGAGTCGGACCTGAACAACCCCGAGCAGTACTTC.